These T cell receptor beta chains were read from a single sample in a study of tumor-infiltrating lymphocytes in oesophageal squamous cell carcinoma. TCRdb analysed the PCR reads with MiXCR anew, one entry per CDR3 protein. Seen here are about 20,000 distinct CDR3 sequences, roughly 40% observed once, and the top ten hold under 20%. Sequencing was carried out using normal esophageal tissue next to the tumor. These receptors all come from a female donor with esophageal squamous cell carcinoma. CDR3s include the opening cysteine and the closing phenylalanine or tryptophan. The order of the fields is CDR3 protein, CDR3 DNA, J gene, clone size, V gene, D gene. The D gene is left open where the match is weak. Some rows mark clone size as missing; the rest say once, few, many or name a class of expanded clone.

cdr3_aa: CASSLGVTSGRNEQFF
cdr3_nt: TGTGCCAGCAGCTTAGGAGTGACTAGCGGGAGAAATGAGCAGTTCTTC
j_call: TRBJ2-1
clone_size: .
v_call: TRBV7-8
d_call: TRBD2

cdr3_aa: CASSSKEGWEDTEAFF
cdr3_nt: TGTGCCAGCAGCTCTAAGGAAGGTTGGGAGGACACTGAAGCTTTCTTT
j_call: TRBJ1-1
clone_size: .
v_call: TRBV5-6
d_call: .

cdr3_aa: CASSLGGVRTEAFF
cdr3_nt: TGTGCCAGCAGCTTAGGAGGGGTGCGCACTGAAGCTTTCTTT
j_call: TRBJ1-1
clone_size: few
v_call: TRBV7-2
d_call: .

cdr3_aa: CASSLTADRGETQYF
cdr3_nt: TGTGCCAGCAGCTTAACCGCGGACAGGGGTGAGACCCAGTACTTC
j_call: TRBJ2-5
clone_size: .
v_call: TRBV7-3
d_call: TRBD1

cdr3_aa: CASSITGGSNEQFF
cdr3_nt: TGTGCCAGCAGCATTACCGGCGGGAGCAATGAGCAGTTCTTC
j_call: TRBJ2-1
clone_size: large
v_call: TRBV7-3
d_call: TRBD2

cdr3_aa: CASSYTRAYEQYF
cdr3_nt: TGTGCCAGCAGCTATACACGGGCCTACGAGCAGTACTTC
j_call: TRBJ2-7
clone_size: few
v_call: TRBV7-2
d_call: .

cdr3_aa: CASSGGPQETQYF
cdr3_nt: TGTGCCAGCAGCGGAGGCCCCCAAGAGACCCAGTACTTC
j_call: TRBJ2-5
clone_size: few
v_call: TRBV9
d_call: .

cdr3_aa: CASGLGGGAPEFF
cdr3_nt: TGTGCTAGTGGTTTGGGCGGGGGGGCCCCCGAGTTCTTC
j_call: TRBJ2-1
clone_size: many
v_call: TRBV12-5
d_call: TRBD2

cdr3_aa: CASSFFGAVGNTIYF
cdr3_nt: TGTGCCAGCAGCTTCTTCGGCGCGGTTGGAAACACCATATATTTT
j_call: TRBJ1-3
clone_size: .
v_call: TRBV7-2
d_call: .

cdr3_aa: CASSFGQGTGYTF
cdr3_nt: TGTGCCAGCAGTTTCGGGCAGGGAACCGGCTACACCTTC
j_call: TRBJ1-2
clone_size: many
v_call: TRBV12-3/TRBV12-4
d_call: .

cdr3_aa: CASSSGPQQTQYF
cdr3_nt: TGTGCCAGCAGTTCGGGCCCTCAGCAGACCCAGTACTTC
j_call: TRBJ2-5
clone_size: few
v_call: TRBV6-6
d_call: .

cdr3_aa: CASSDLAGGRRETQYF
cdr3_nt: TGTGCCAGCAGCGACCTAGCGGGAGGACGGCGGGAGACCCAGTACTTC
j_call: TRBJ2-5
clone_size: .
v_call: TRBV7-2
d_call: TRBD2

cdr3_aa: CASSTLGTDGYTF
cdr3_nt: TGTGCCAGTAGTACCCTCGGGACTGATGGCTACACCTTC
j_call: TRBJ1-2
clone_size: .
v_call: TRBV19
d_call: .

cdr3_aa: CASSLGIGTDTQYF
cdr3_nt: TGTGCCAGCAGCTTAGGCATAGGCACAGATACGCAGTATTTT
j_call: TRBJ2-3
clone_size: .
v_call: TRBV7-2
d_call: .

cdr3_aa: CASSPSGLYEQYF
cdr3_nt: TGTGCCAGCAGTCCCTCGGGACTCTACGAGCAGTACTTC
j_call: TRBJ2-7
clone_size: few
v_call: TRBV27
d_call: .

cdr3_aa: CSELAGGATQYF
cdr3_nt: TGCAGTGAACTAGCGGGTGGGGCGACCCAGTACTTC
j_call: TRBJ2-5
clone_size: .
v_call: TRBV20-1
d_call: TRBD2

cdr3_aa: CSAYLSGGSYNEQFF
cdr3_nt: TGCAGTGCTTACCTTAGCGGGGGCTCCTACAATGAGCAGTTCTTC
j_call: TRBJ2-1
clone_size: .
v_call: TRBV20-1
d_call: TRBD2

cdr3_aa: CASSPRDGNSPLHF
cdr3_nt: TGTGCCAGCAGCCCCCGGGACGGAAATTCACCCCTCCACTTT
j_call: TRBJ1-6
clone_size: many
v_call: TRBV11-3
d_call: .

cdr3_aa: CASSYSGGNTEAFF
cdr3_nt: TGTGCCAGCAGTTACTCGGGCGGGAACACTGAAGCTTTCTTT
j_call: TRBJ1-1
clone_size: many
v_call: TRBV6-6
d_call: .

cdr3_aa: CASSAGQTQFF
cdr3_nt: TGTGCCAGCAGCGCTGGACAGACCCAGTTCTTC
j_call: TRBJ2-1
clone_size: once
v_call: TRBV7-4
d_call: .

cdr3_aa: CASSHYNEQFF
cdr3_nt: TGTGCCAGCAGCCATTACAATGAGCAGTTCTTC
j_call: TRBJ2-1
clone_size: .
v_call: TRBV12-3/TRBV12-4
d_call: .

cdr3_aa: CASSADRVNADTQYF
cdr3_nt: TGTGCCAGTAGTGCCGATCGGGTGAATGCAGATACGCAGTATTTT
j_call: TRBJ2-3
clone_size: many
v_call: TRBV19
d_call: .

cdr3_aa: CASSLRVSRRNTIYF
cdr3_nt: TGTGCCAGCAGTTTACGTGTCAGCCGCCGAAACACCATATATTTT
j_call: TRBJ1-3
clone_size: many
v_call: TRBV12-3/TRBV12-4
d_call: .

cdr3_aa: CASSRPQAGRSYEQYF
cdr3_nt: TGTGCCAGCAGCCGCCCCCAGGCAGGTCGCTCCTACGAGCAGTACTTC
j_call: TRBJ2-7
clone_size: .
v_call: TRBV7-6
d_call: .

cdr3_aa: CASSLAIAGELFF
cdr3_nt: TGTGCCAGCAGCTTAGCGATCGCCGGGGAGCTGTTTTTT
j_call: TRBJ2-2
clone_size: many
v_call: TRBV7-2
d_call: .

cdr3_aa: CASTEQNTGELFF
cdr3_nt: TGTGCCAGCACGGAGCAAAACACCGGGGAGCTGTTTTTT
j_call: TRBJ2-2
clone_size: .
v_call: TRBV7-9
d_call: .

cdr3_aa: CASSSTGLVTDTQYF
cdr3_nt: TGTGCCAGCAGTTCAACGGGACTAGTCACAGATACGCAGTATTTT
j_call: TRBJ2-3
clone_size: .
v_call: TRBV6-9
d_call: TRBD2

cdr3_aa: CASRRTSGAQETQYF
cdr3_nt: TGTGCCAGCAGGCGGACTAGCGGAGCACAAGAGACCCAGTACTTC
j_call: TRBJ2-5
clone_size: many
v_call: TRBV2
d_call: TRBD2

cdr3_aa: CASSLQGAKRGTQYF
cdr3_nt: TGTGCCAGCAGCCTACAGGGGGCAAAGCGAGGTACGCAGTATTTT
j_call: TRBJ2-3
clone_size: few
v_call: TRBV7-9
d_call: TRBD1

cdr3_aa: CASSLPPNTQYF
cdr3_nt: TGTGCCAGCAGTTTACCCCCGAATACGCAGTATTTT
j_call: TRBJ2-3
clone_size: few
v_call: TRBV28
d_call: .

cdr3_aa: CATTGGRFNSNQPQHF
cdr3_nt: TGTGCCACTACAGGGGGCAGGTTTAATAGCAATCAGCCCCAGCATTTT
j_call: TRBJ1-5
clone_size: few
v_call: TRBV10-3
d_call: TRBD1

cdr3_aa: CASRPLGGTQNIQYF
cdr3_nt: TGTGCCAGTAGGCCCCTCGGGGGAACGCAAAACATTCAGTACTTC
j_call: TRBJ2-4
clone_size: .
v_call: TRBV19
d_call: .

cdr3_aa: CATSRDKSTGSYEQYF
cdr3_nt: TGTGCCACCAGCAGAGATAAGTCGACGGGGTCCTACGAGCAGTACTTC
j_call: TRBJ2-7
clone_size: .
v_call: TRBV15
d_call: .

cdr3_aa: CASSPRTSGRNVEQFF
cdr3_nt: TGTGCCAGCAGCCCGCGGACTAGCGGGAGGAATGTTGAGCAGTTCTTC
j_call: TRBJ2-1
clone_size: many
v_call: TRBV7-9
d_call: TRBD2

cdr3_aa: CASSSHGTGNGSPLHF
cdr3_nt: TGTGCCAGCAGCTCCCACGGGACAGGGAATGGGTCACCCCTCCACTTC
j_call: TRBJ2-1
clone_size: .
v_call: TRBV7-8
d_call: TRBD1

cdr3_aa: CASSPSGTFYEQYF
cdr3_nt: TGTGCCAGCAGCCCTAGCGGGACTTTCTACGAGCAGTACTTC
j_call: TRBJ2-7
clone_size: .
v_call: TRBV7-9
d_call: TRBD2

cdr3_aa: CASSLGVLAESTDTQYF
cdr3_nt: TGTGCCAGCAGCTTAGGGGTTCTAGCGGAATCCACAGATACGCAGTATTTT
j_call: TRBJ2-3
clone_size: .
v_call: TRBV7-3
d_call: TRBD2

cdr3_aa: CASSSGTGDNEQFF
cdr3_nt: TGTGCCAGCAGTTCCGGGACAGGGGACAATGAGCAGTTCTTT
j_call: TRBJ1-1
clone_size: .
v_call: TRBV12-3/TRBV12-4
d_call: TRBD1

cdr3_aa: CASSLGVTSGGTDTQYF
cdr3_nt: TGTGCCAGCAGCTTAGGGGTGACTAGCGGAGGCACAGATACGCAGTATTTT
j_call: TRBJ2-3
clone_size: .
v_call: TRBV7-3
d_call: TRBD2

cdr3_aa: CASSLTGPRNQETQYF
cdr3_nt: TGTGCCAGCAGCTTAACGGGCCCCAGGAACCAAGAGACCCAGTACTTC
j_call: TRBJ2-5
clone_size: .
v_call: TRBV7-3
d_call: .

cdr3_aa: CASSEIPGGETQYF
cdr3_nt: TGTGCCAGCAGTGAAATACCGGGTGGGGAGACCCAGTACTTC
j_call: TRBJ2-5
clone_size: medium-sized
v_call: TRBV6-1
d_call: .

cdr3_aa: CASRIGETEAFF
cdr3_nt: TGTGCCAGCCGAATTGGGGAAACTGAAGCTTTCTTT
j_call: TRBJ1-1
clone_size: medium-sized
v_call: TRBV7-9
d_call: .

cdr3_aa: CASRPNRLVNTEAFF
cdr3_nt: TGTGCCAGCAGGCCCAACAGGTTGGTGAACACTGAAGCTTTCTTT
j_call: TRBJ1-1
clone_size: .
v_call: TRBV6-6
d_call: .

cdr3_aa: CASRRQGYNEQFF
cdr3_nt: TGTGCCAGCAGACGACAGGGGTACAATGAGCAGTTCTTC
j_call: TRBJ2-1
clone_size: few
v_call: TRBV7-6
d_call: TRBD1

cdr3_aa: CASSQSQETQYF
cdr3_nt: TGTGCCAGCAGCCAATCTCAAGAGACCCAGTACTTC
j_call: TRBJ2-5
clone_size: .
v_call: TRBV3-1
d_call: .

cdr3_aa: CASSLTSGEETQYF
cdr3_nt: TGTGCCAGCAGCTTAACTAGCGGGGAGGAGACCCAGTACTTC
j_call: TRBJ2-5
clone_size: .
v_call: TRBV7-2
d_call: TRBD2

cdr3_aa: CASSSVYQGTGEQYF
cdr3_nt: TGTGCCAGCTCATCCGTCTATCAGGGAACGGGCGAGCAGTACTTT
j_call: TRBJ2-6
clone_size: .
v_call: TRBV28
d_call: .